The clone carrying this T cell receptor (beta chain) came up a few times. Its matching antigen is unknown. These data belong to a study of cytomegalovirus exposure and HLA in healthy donors. Both 60 Vbeta primers and 13 Jbeta primers went into the PCR. Here immunoSEQ multiplex PCR was the method, and the copy in TCRdb shows in-frame clones only, minus some. This sample has 160,000 or so clones, with 65% to 80% found just once. The CDR3 totals 17 residues. Unmatched junction bases numbered 14, after V lost 5 bases and J lost 2 bases. Germline V gene lookup returns CDR1 SGHAT and CDR2 FQNNGV. Study results and limitations: Analysis was performed later, and it showed HLA-associated TCR beta chains to be more clonally expanded than equally common others.

The chain carries TRBV11-2 and TRBJ2-7; 8 positions agree with TRBD1. The source is a man aged 40-49 years in good health and CMV-seronegative. The sample consisted of PBMCs. The CDR3 sequence is CASSPTAWGQVTYEQYF. CDR3 DNA sequence: TGTGCCAGCAGCCCCACGGCGTGGGGACAGGTAACCTACGAGCAGTACTTC.